The next 18 T cell receptor beta chains were all read from a single sample in a study of patients and donors after allogeneic stem cell transplantation. TCRdb reprocessed the RT-PCR reads via MiXCR and lists one record per CDR3 protein. The data hold 190,000 or so distinct CDR3 sequences, with less than 45% observed a single time. Sequenced material: blood, either unsorted or a sorted T cell fraction (not recorded which). These receptors were taken from a human donor who was either an allogeneic HSCT recipient or a stem cell or donor lymphocyte infusion donor (not recorded which). It is not recorded whose cells these are; they may come from a transplant donor.

This clonotype came up a few times. The V call is TRBV20-1, the J call TRBJ2-7; possibly TRBD2 for D (6 bases). Trimming cost V 3 bases and J 7 bases, with 16 bases left between them. The CDR3 is 13 residues long. In germline, CDR1 is DFQATT, CDR2 SNEGSKA (reference sequence). CDR3: CSASIGGTQEQYF. The CDR3 DNA reads TGCAGTGCTAGCATCGGCGGGACCCAGGAGCAGTACTTC.

This clonotype has a handful of counts. CDR3 loop: CASSLGGANTGELFF. DNA of the CDR3: TGTGCCAGCAGCTTAGGGGGGGCTAACACCGGGGAGCTGTTTTTT. The chain uses TRBV7-6 and TRBJ2-2; D is perhaps TRBD1 or TRBD2 (6 bases each). The CDR3 covers 15 residues. Germline values: CDR1 SGHVS, CDR2 FNYEAQ. With 1 base removed from V and 2 bases from J, the gap between germline ends came to 8 bases.

The J gene is TRBJ1-5, the V gene TRBV7-2; no reliable D call. Germline V gives CDR1 SGHTA, CDR2 FQGNSA. The V end was cut by 5 bases, the J end by 6 bases, with 11 bases between. This CDR3 has 13 amino acids. The CDR3 loop is CASSPDFIQPQHF. The DNA for the CDR3 is TGTGCCAGCAGCCCTGATTTCATTCAGCCCCAGCATTTT. The full variable domain, rest sourced from reference TRBV7-2 and TRBJ1-5, is GAGVSQSPSNKVTEKGKDVELRCDPISGHTALYWYRQSLGQGLEFLIYFQGNSAPDKSGLPSDRFSAERTGGSVSTLTIQRTQQEDSAVYLCASSPDFIQPQHFGDGTRLSIL.

This clonotype was seen a few times. DNA of the CDR3: TGTGCCAGCAGTTTACGGTTGTCCCAACTTAACACAGATACGCAGTATTTT. It specifies CASSLRLSQLNTDTQYF. This sequence joins TRBV12-3 or TRBV12-4 and TRBJ2-3; the D is unclear. V was pared by 2 bases and J by 2 bases, with 17 bases between. The CDR3 extends over 17 amino acids.

The V call is TRBV5-1, the J call TRBJ2-7; 7 nucleotides line up with TRBD1. The CDR3 runs to 14 residues. From germline, CDR1 is SGHRS and CDR2 YFSETQ. V trimming: 0 bases; J trimming: 4 bases; junction bases outside the gene matches: 4. CDR3 protein: CASSLAGRGYEQYF. For the CDR3, the DNA is TGCGCCAGCAGCTTGGCGGGCAGGGGGTACGAGCAGTACTTC.

V and J are TRBV4-3 and TRBJ2-5, with 9 bases that match TRBD2. In germline, CDR1 is LGHNA, CDR2 YSLEER. CDR3 length: 15 amino acids. Trimming at V came to 0 bases and at J to 4 bases, leaving 3 bases not matched to a gene. The chain's CDR3 is CASSQDSGSAETQYF. CDR3 coding DNA: TGCGCCAGCAGCCAAGATAGCGGGAGTGCAGAGACCCAGTACTTC.

The chain joins TRBV5-6 to TRBJ2-1; TRBD2 matches at 9 bases. The germline gives CDR1 SGHDT, CDR2 YYEEEE. The V and J ends lost 4 bases and 3 bases, in that order; junction bases with no gene match: 8. The CDR3 spans 16 residues. The CDR3 region has the DNA TGTGCCAGCAGCACACGACTAGCGGCATTCTACAATGAGCAGTTCTTC. Amino acids: CASSTRLAAFYNEQFF. Variable domain in full (rest from reference TRBV5-6 and TRBJ2-1): DAGVTQSPTHLIKTRGQQVTLRCSPKSGHDTVSWYQQALGQGPQFIFQYYEEEERQRGNFPDRFSGHQFPNYSSELNVNALLLGDSALYLCASSTRLAAFYNEQFFGPGTRLTVL.

This clonotype came up a few times. The genes are TRBV10-3 and TRBJ1-4; no firm D call. Trimming cost V 4 bases and J 5 bases, with 5 bases left between them. The CDR3 loop spans 12 amino acids. CDR1 and CDR2 (germline): ENHRY, SYGVKD. CDR3 DNA sequence: TGTGCCATCAGTGGAAACAATGAAAAACTGTTTTTT. Translating it yields CAISGNNEKLFF.

The chain recombines TRBV7-9 with TRBJ2-1; 11 nucleotides match TRBD1. This CDR3 spans 16 amino acids. After removal of 0 bases from V and 6 bases from J, the junction contained 4 bases not matched to a gene. Germline V lookup: CDR1 SEHNR, CDR2 FQNEAQ (reference sequence). CDR3 in DNA: TGTGCCAGCAGCTTAGCCGGACAGGGGGCGAGCAATGAGCAGTTCTTC. Its protein product is CASSLAGQGASNEQFF.

Here the CDR3 DNA reads TGCGCCAGCAGCCATACTCTAGCGGCACTACAAGAGACCCAGTACTTC. It is translated as CASSHTLAALQETQYF. The V gene is TRBV5-1, the J gene TRBJ2-5; 7 positions agree with TRBD2. Germline CDR1 and CDR2: SGHRS and YFSETQ. V dropped 4 bases and J dropped 2; count of bases not matched to a gene: 11. The length of the CDR3 is 16 residues.

This clonotype was seen more than once but under ten times. J is TRBJ1-2 and V is TRBV6-6, with 8 bases matching TRBD1. The CDR3 has 15 amino acids. J was trimmed by 1 base and V by 5 bases; bases with no gene match: 6. Germline values: CDR1 MNHNY, CDR2 SVGAGI (reference sequence). Written as DNA, the CDR3 is TGTGCCAGCAGTCTTGGACAGGGAGTTAACTATGGCTACACCTTC. It encodes CASSLGQGVNYGYTF.

J is TRBJ2-7 and V is TRBV5-1, with D unresolved. Per the germline V gene, CDR1 is SGHRS and CDR2 is YFSETQ. This CDR3 is built from 11 residues. V lost 0 bases and J 5 bases, leaving 3 bases between the germline ends. Here the CDR3 DNA reads TGCGCCAGCAGCTTGGACCACGAGCAGTACTTC. Translation: CASSLDHEQYF.

This clonotype has a handful of counts. This chain links TRBV3-1 with TRBJ1-1; D is unclear. Trimming cost V 0 bases and J 1 base, with 6 bases left between them. The CDR3 contains 14 residues. Germline CDR1 is LGHDT and CDR2 is YNNKEL (reference sequence). The CDR3 coding sequence is TGTGCCAGCAGCCAAGAGACTCCGAACACTGAAGCTTTCTTT. As protein: CASSQETPNTEAFF.

This chain joins TRBV4-2 and TRBJ2-5; D remains ambiguous. This CDR3 has 14 residues. Trimming stripped 4 bases from V and 2 bases from J, with 11 bases between. Germline V gene lookup returns CDR1 LGHNA and CDR2 YNFKEQ. The DNA for the CDR3 is TGTGCCAGCAGCCCCCCTATATTTCAAGAGACCCAGTACTTC. Encoded protein: CASSPPIFQETQYF.

This clonotype has a handful of counts. The J gene is TRBJ2-7, the V gene TRBV12-3 or TRBV12-4; no definite D call. The CDR3 loop spans 13 amino acids. Trimming cost V 6 bases and J 2 bases, with 11 bases left between them. CDR3 in DNA: TGTGCCAGCAGCCCTTCAAGTACCTACGAGCAGTACTTC. As protein: CASSPSSTYEQYF.

The rearrangement joins TRBV30 to TRBJ2-7, with 11 bases aligning to TRBD1. The germline gives CDR1 GTSNPN, CDR2 SVGIG (reference sequence). The junction had 5 bases not matched to a gene; V was cut back by 4 bases and J by 3 bases. This CDR3 is built from 14 residues. DNA of the CDR3: TGTGCCTGGAAAACCGGGACAGGGGGCTACGAGCAGTACTTC. It yields the protein CAWKTGTGGYEQYF. The full variable domain, in which reference TRBV30 and TRBJ2-7 provide the parts outside the CDR3, is SQTIHQWPATLVQPVGSPLSLECTVEGTSNPNLYWYRQAAGRGLQLLFYSVGIGQISSEVPQNLSASRPQDRQFILSSKKLLLSDSGFYLCAWKTGTGGYEQYFGPGTRLTVT.

This clonotype was counted a single time. The chain uses TRBV19 and TRBJ2-3; 7 nucleotides align to TRBD2. The V and J ends lost 4 bases and 0 bases, in that order; junction bases with no gene match: 7. The germline V gene encodes CDR1 LNHDA and CDR2 SQIVND (reference sequence). CDR3 size: 16 residues. DNA of the CDR3: TGTGCCAGTAGTACCGCGGGACTACCTAGCACAGATACGCAGTATTTT. Its protein is CASSTAGLPSTDTQYF.

The CDR3 is CASIPDPGNTEAFF. The CDR3 nucleotides are TGTGCCAGCATCCCCGACCCAGGGAACACTGAAGCTTTCTTT. The chain links TRBV28 to TRBJ1-1; D gene ambiguous. V gave up 7 bases and J gave up 1 base, with 13 bases separating them. Looked up from germline, CDR1 is MDHEN and CDR2 is SYDVKM. This CDR3 spans 14 amino acids.